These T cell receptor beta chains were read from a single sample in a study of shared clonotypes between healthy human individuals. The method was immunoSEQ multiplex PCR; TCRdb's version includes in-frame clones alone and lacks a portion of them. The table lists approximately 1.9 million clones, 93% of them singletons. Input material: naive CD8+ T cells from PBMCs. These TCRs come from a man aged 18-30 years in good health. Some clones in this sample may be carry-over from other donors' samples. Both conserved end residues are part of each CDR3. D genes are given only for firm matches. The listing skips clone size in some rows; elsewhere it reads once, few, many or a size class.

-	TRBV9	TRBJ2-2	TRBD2	CASSDLGRREGPNTGELFF	TGTGCCAGCAGTGACCTGGGGAGGCGGGAGGGCCCAAACACCGGGGAGCTGTTTTTT
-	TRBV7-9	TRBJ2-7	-	CASSLFPSYYEQYF	TGTGCCAGCAGCTTATTTCCTAGTTATTACGAGCAGTACTTC
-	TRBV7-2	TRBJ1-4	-	CASSFGVFRGISEKLFF	TGTGCCAGCAGCTTCGGGGTTTTTCGCGGGATATCTGAAAAACTGTTTTTT
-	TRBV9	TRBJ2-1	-	CASSVGSSEQFF	TGTGCCAGCAGCGTAGGTAGTAGTGAGCAGTTCTTC
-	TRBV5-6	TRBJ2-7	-	CASSYESSYEQYF	TGTGCCAGCAGCTACGAGAGCTCCTACGAGCAGTACTTC
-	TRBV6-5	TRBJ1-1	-	CASSRTGMNTEAFF	TGTGCCAGCAGTCGAACGGGAATGAACACTGAAGCTTTCTTT
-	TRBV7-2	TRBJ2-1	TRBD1	CASRGQGGNEQFF	TGTGCCAGCAGAGGACAGGGGGGGAATGAGCAGTTCTTC
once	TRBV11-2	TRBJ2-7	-	CASSLDLVDYEQYF	TGTGCCAGCAGCTTAGATCTTGTGGACTACGAGCAGTACTTC
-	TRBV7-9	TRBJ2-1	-	CASSSSVEGYNEQFF	TGTGCCAGCAGCTCCTCGGTAGAAGGGTACAATGAGCAGTTCTTC
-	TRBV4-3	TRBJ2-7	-	CASSQDSAYEQYF	TGCGCCAGCAGCCAAGACAGCGCCTACGAGCAGTACTTC
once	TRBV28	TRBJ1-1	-	CASSIMRSRTEAFF	TGTGCCAGCAGTATCATGAGGTCTCGAACTGAAGCTTTCTTT
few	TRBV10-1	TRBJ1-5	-	CASSEGQPNQPQHF	TGCGCCAGCAGTGAGGGACAGCCTAATCAGCCCCAGCATTTT
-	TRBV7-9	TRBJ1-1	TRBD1	CASSWTGNTEAFF	TGTGCCAGCAGCTGGACAGGGAACACTGAAGCTTTCTTT
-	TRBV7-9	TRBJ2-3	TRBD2	CASSLGAGGLTDTQYF	TGTGCCAGCAGCTTAGGGGCGGGAGGTTTGACAGATACGCAGTATTTT
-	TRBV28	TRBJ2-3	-	CASRMGAVIPDTQYF	TGTGCCTCCAGGATGGGGGCCGTCATACCAGATACGCAGTATTTT
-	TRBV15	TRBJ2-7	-	CATSRGVRIYEQYF	TGTGCCACCAGCAGAGGGGTTCGTATCTACGAGCAGTACTTC
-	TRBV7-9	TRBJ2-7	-	CASSPPGGTSYEQYF	TGTGCCAGCAGCCCCCCTGGCGGGACATCCTACGAGCAGTACTTC
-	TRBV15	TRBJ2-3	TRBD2	CATSPQGGLAGVAPTDTQYF	TGTGCCACCAGCCCCCAGGGGGGACTAGCGGGAGTGGCCCCCACAGATACGCAGTATTTT
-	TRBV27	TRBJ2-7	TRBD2	CASSPSGLAVYEQYF	TGTGCCAGCAGTCCCTCGGGACTAGCGGTTTACGAGCAGTACTTC
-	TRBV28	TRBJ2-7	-	CASNRKPGTPYEQYF	TGTGCCAGCAATAGAAAGCCCGGGACACCCTACGAGCAGTACTTC
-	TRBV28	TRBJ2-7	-	CAVWGVGRQSSYEQYF	TGTGCCGTCTGGGGGGTTGGTCGACAAAGCTCCTACGAGCAGTACTTC
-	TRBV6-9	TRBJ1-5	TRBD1	CASSLDRGYNQPQHF	TGTGCCAGCAGTTTGGACAGGGGGTACAATCAGCCCCAGCATTTT
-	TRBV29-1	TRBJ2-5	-	CSAELTRAQETQYF	TGCAGCGCAGAACTTACGCGGGCTCAAGAGACCCAGTACTTC
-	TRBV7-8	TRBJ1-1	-	CASSLALEGSSLTEAFF	TGTGCCAGCAGCTTAGCTTTGGAGGGTTCAAGTCTTACTGAAGCTTTCTTT
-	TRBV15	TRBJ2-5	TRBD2	CATSSRTSGSLKYF	TGTGCCACCAGCAGCCGGACTAGCGGGAGTTTGAAGTACTTC
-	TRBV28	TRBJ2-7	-	CAISGGPYEQYF	TGTGCCATCTCGGGGGGCCCCTACGAGCAGTACTTC
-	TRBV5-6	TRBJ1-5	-	CASSLGFGGNQPQHF	TGTGCCAGCAGCTTGGGTTTCGGCGGCAATCAGCCCCAGCATTTT
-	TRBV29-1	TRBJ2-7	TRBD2	CSAQGAGVRYEQYF	TGCAGCGCCCAAGGAGCGGGAGTTCGGTACGAGCAGTACTTC
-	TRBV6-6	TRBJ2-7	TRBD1	CASSNPRDSSYEQYF	TGTGCCAGCAGTAACCCCCGGGACAGCTCCTACGAGCAGTACTTC
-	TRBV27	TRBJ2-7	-	CASSFSASYEQYF	TGTGCCAGCAGTTTTAGCGCGTCCTACGAGCAGTACTTC
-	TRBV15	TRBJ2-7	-	CATSRGGQEIYEQYF	TGTGCCACCAGCAGAGGGGGGCAGGAAATCTACGAGCAGTACTTC
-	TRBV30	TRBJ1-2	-	CAWEPGHLNYGYTF	TGTGCCTGGGAACCGGGACACCTAAACTATGGCTACACCTTC
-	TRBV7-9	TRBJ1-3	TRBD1	CASSLEAGGENTIYF	TGTGCCAGCAGCTTAGAGGCAGGGGGCGAGAACACCATATATTTT
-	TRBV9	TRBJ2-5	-	CASGAGGRQETQYF	TGTGCCAGCGGGGCCGGGGGAAGGCAAGAGACCCAGTACTTC
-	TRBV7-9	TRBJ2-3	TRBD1	CASSRAGQGRTDTQYF	TGTGCCAGCAGCCGCGCGGGACAGGGGCGCACAGATACGCAGTATTTT
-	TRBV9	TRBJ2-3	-	CASSESTDTQYF	TGTGCCAGCAGCGAGAGCACAGATACGCAGTATTTT
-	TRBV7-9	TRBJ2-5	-	CASTTTSAGIMETQYF	TGTGCCAGCACCACCACGTCGGCCGGGATAATGGAGACCCAGTACTTC
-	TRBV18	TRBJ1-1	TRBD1	CASSPNRGPNTEAFF	TGTGCCAGCTCACCTAACAGGGGACCGAACACTGAAGCTTTCTTT
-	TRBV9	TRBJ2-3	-	CASSTGDTDTQYF	TGTGCCAGCAGCACGGGCGATACAGATACGCAGTATTTT
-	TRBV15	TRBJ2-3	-	CATSRDRGPGATQYF	TGTGCCACCAGCAGAGATCGGGGGCCGGGCGCGACGCAGTATTTT
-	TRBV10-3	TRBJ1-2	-	CAISESNFPVGGYTF	TGTGCCATCAGTGAGTCGAACTTCCCCGTGGGGGGCTACACCTTC